A single sample gave rise to the 24 T cell receptor beta chains below, sequenced in a study of OX40 agonist ivuxolimab in advanced cancers. Receptor libraries were prepared by the immunoSEQ multiplex PCR assay. The table comes from immuneACCESS by way of TCRdb, which keeps in-frame sequences with V and J called. Part of the clones is missing from these tables; in studies checked, under half for an unresolved V gene and the rest for unknown reasons. Counted in this sample were under 35,000 clones; more than 75% of them appeared once. Less than 25% of the sample comes from the top ten. The material was CD4+ or CD8+ T cells sorted from blood, obtained in a trial of the OX40 agonist ivuxolimab. The receptor set was obtained from an adult with an advanced solid tumor such as melanoma, head and neck, liver or kidney cancer.

The chain is built from TRBV7-3 and TRBJ2-5, with D maybe TRBD2 (6 bases). CDR1 and CDR2 from the germline V gene are SGHTA and FQGTGA. Between the trimmed V and J ends, which lost 1 base and 5 bases, there was a span of 11 bases. The CDR3 extends over 14 amino acids. CDR3 loop: CASSLMASAETQYF. The CDR3, as DNA: TGTGCCAGCAGCTTAATGGCTAGCGCCGAGACCCAGTACTTC.

The chain carries TRBV5-6 and TRBJ2-3; D is perhaps TRBD2 (6 bases). Germline V lookup: CDR1 SGHDT, CDR2 YYEEEE. V was shortened by 6 bases and J by 0 bases, with 17 bases between the two germline ends. The CDR3 contains 16 residues. For the CDR3, the DNA is TGTGCCAGCACCCTCGGGGGACCCTTTAGCACAGATACGCAGTATTTT. As protein: CASTLGGPFSTDTQYF. The full variable domain, in which reference TRBV5-6 and TRBJ2-3 provide the parts outside the CDR3, is DAGVTQSPTHLIKTRGQQVTLRCSPKSGHDTVSWYQQALGQGPQFIFQYYEEEERQRGNFPDRFSGHQFPNYSSELNVNALLLGDSALYLCASTLGGPFSTDTQYFGPGTRLTVL.

The chain has TRBV7-2 and TRBJ2-3, with D perhaps matching TRBD1 (5 bases). V dropped 1 base and J dropped 4 bases, with 15 bases sitting between them. The CDR3 length is 16 residues. Germline lookup yields CDR1 SGHTA and CDR2 FQGNSA. The CDR3 DNA follows: TGTGCCAGCAGCTTAGGGGTTCAGGGCCTCGCAGATACGCAGTATTTT. Protein: CASSLGVQGLADTQYF.

The chain carries TRBV7-6 and TRBJ1-3; D is ambiguous. V lost 1 base to trimming and J lost 2 bases, with 9 bases between them. This CDR3 has 15 amino acids. Germline V gene data show CDR1 as SGHVS and CDR2 as FNYEAQ. This chain's CDR3 is CASSLEGRPGNTIYF. CDR3 coding DNA: TGTGCCAGCAGCTTAGAAGGGCGTCCTGGAAACACCATATATTTT.

J is TRBJ2-6 and V is TRBV30, with D tentatively TRBD2 (5 bases). Deletions cut 0 bases from V and 2 bases from J, with 11 bases between. Per germline, CDR1 GTSNPN and CDR2 SVGIG (reference sequence). The CDR3 is made up of 16 amino acids. In nucleotides, the CDR3 is TGTGCCTGGAGTGTACGGGGTAGAGCTGGGGCCAACGTCCTGACTTTC. This codes for CAWSVRGRAGANVLTF.

The V gene is TRBV19, the J gene TRBJ2-1, with D possibly matching TRBD2 (5 bases). The germline V gene encodes CDR1 LNHDA and CDR2 SQIVND (reference sequence). V shed 0 bases and J shed 3 bases, with 9 bases lying between them. This CDR3 is 15 amino acids long. The CDR3 region has the DNA TGTGCCAGTAGTATAGATCGGGGAGACTACAATGAGCAGTTCTTC. Encoded protein: CASSIDRGDYNEQFF. Using reference TRBV19 and TRBJ2-1 for the parts outside the CDR3, the full variable domain is DGGITQSPKYLFRKEGQNVTLSCEQNLNHDAMYWYRQDPGQGLRLIYYSQIVNDFQKGDIAEGYSVSREKKESFPLTVTSAQKNPTAFYLCASSIDRGDYNEQFFGPGTRLTVL.

This clone was observed a handful of times. This chain links TRBV6-6 with TRBJ1-6; D gene ambiguous. Per germline, CDR1 MNHNY and CDR2 SVGAGI (reference sequence). The CDR3 totals 14 residues. Trimming pared 5 bases from V and 9 bases from J, leaving 14 bases between. The DNA of the CDR3 is TGTGCCAGCAGTGGGCCGGTCGAGGGTTCACCCCTCCACTTT. It yields the protein CASSGPVEGSPLHF.

This chain uses TRBV30 with TRBJ1-3; no clear D gene. V was pared by 4 bases and J by 3 bases, with 4 bases between. Germline CDR1 is GTSNPN and CDR2 is SVGIG (reference sequence). The CDR3 is 11 amino acids. The chain's CDR3 is CAWTLGNTIYF. The CDR3 bases are TGTGCCTGGACTCTTGGAAACACCATATATTTT.

The genes are TRBV10-3 and TRBJ1-1; 11 bases align to TRBD1. The length of the CDR3 is 15 residues. J was trimmed by 2 bases and V by 4 bases; bases with no gene match: 3. Germline assignment: CDR1 ENHRY and CDR2 SYGVKD. CDR3 coding DNA: TGTGCCATCAGTGGGACAGGGGGCTTTAACACTGAAGCTTTCTTT. Encoded protein: CAISGTGGFNTEAFF.

This clone has more than one count but fewer than ten. The chain combines TRBV27 with TRBJ2-1; either TRBD1 or TRBD2 may fit D (6 bases each). V lost 6 bases to trimming and J lost 4 bases, with 25 bases between them. The CDR3 length is 18 residues. Germline lookup yields CDR1 MNHEY and CDR2 SMNVEV (reference sequence). CDR3: CASSRIPPGAIGYNEQFF. CDR3 in DNA: TGTGCCAGCAGCCGAATCCCCCCGGGGGCAATCGGTTACAATGAGCAGTTCTTC.

This sequence joins TRBV5-6 and TRBJ1-2, with a possible D match to TRBD1 (5 bases). Germline V gene sequence: CDR1 SGHDT, CDR2 YYEEEE. The CDR3 is 14 residues long. V dropped 3 bases and J dropped 9 bases, with 18 bases sitting between them. In DNA form, the CDR3 reads TGTGCCAGCAGCTCAACAGGTTATCAGGCTAGCTACACCTTC. This translates into CASSSTGYQASYTF.

The gene calls are TRBV2 and TRBJ2-7; D remains ambiguous. The V end lost 7 bases, the J end lost 4 bases, and 8 bases lay between the germline ends. Germline CDR1 and CDR2: SNHLY and FYNNEI. CDR3 length equals 11 residues. CDR3 loop: CASNRLYEQYF. In DNA, the CDR3 is TGTGCCAGCAACCGTCTATACGAGCAGTACTTC.

The chain couples TRBV29-1 to TRBJ2-7, with a tentative D call TRBD1 (5 bases). The ends were cut back, 4 bases at V and 6 bases at J, with 13 bases in the middle. The CDR3 totals 12 residues. CDR1 and CDR2 from the germline V gene are SQVTM and ANQGSEA. The CDR3 nucleotides read TGCAGCGTTGGTTCAGGGAAGATCGAGCAGTACTTC. Translated, it gives CSVGSGKIEQYF.

The chain recombines TRBV4-1 with TRBJ1-1, with no clear D. V lost 1 base, J lost 3 bases, and 9 bases lay in between. The length of the CDR3 is 14 residues. Germline lookup yields CDR1 MGHRA and CDR2 YSYEKL. Here the CDR3 reads CASSQAPRDTEAFF. CDR3 DNA: TGCGCCAGCAGCCAAGCCCCCCGTGACACTGAAGCTTTCTTT.

The chain is built from TRBV28 and TRBJ2-7; 7 bases align to TRBD2. Germline CDR1 and CDR2: MDHEN and SYDVKM. This CDR3 spans 14 amino acids. With V trimmed by 11 bases and J by 0 bases, 10 bases remained unmatched. The CDR3 region is CAATPGLPSYEQYF. The CDR3, as DNA: TGTGCCGCGACTCCGGGACTACCCTCCTACGAGCAGTACTTC.

For the CDR3, the DNA is TGTGCCAGCAGCTTAGACAGGGGGTGGGAGACCCAGTACTTC. It codes for CASSLDRGWETQYF. V is TRBV7-2 and J is TRBJ2-5; 8 positions match TRBD1. Trimming cost V 1 base and J 5 bases; bases outside gene matches: 3. Germline-derived CDR1 and CDR2 are SGHTA and FQGNSA. The CDR3 spans 14 residues. The full variable domain, completed using reference TRBV7-2 and TRBJ2-5, is GAGVSQSPSNKVTEKGKDVELRCDPISGHTALYWYRQSLGQGLEFLIYFQGNSAPDKSGLPSDRFSAERTGGSVSTLTIQRTQQEDSAVYLCASSLDRGWETQYFGPGTRLLVL.

This clone occurred once. V and J are TRBV6-5 and TRBJ1-6; no clear D. This CDR3 contains 14 residues. Germline CDR1 and CDR2: MNHEY and SVGAGI. Trimming pared 3 bases from V and 6 bases from J, leaving 9 bases between. The DNA for the CDR3 is TGTGCCAGCAGTTATATGTCGGGTAATTCACCCCTCCACTTT. Translated: CASSYMSGNSPLHF.

CDR3 sequence: CASSNPRGKRADSNQPQHF. The CDR3 DNA sequence: TGTGCCAGCAGTAACCCGAGAGGGAAAAGGGCAGATAGCAATCAGCCCCAGCATTTT. This chain uses TRBV2 with TRBJ1-5; D gene uncertain. The germline V gene encodes CDR1 SNHLY and CDR2 FYNNEI. Trimming removed 5 bases at V and 0 bases at J, with 23 bases between. The CDR3 length is 19 residues.

The chain links TRBV28 to TRBJ1-5, with 9 bases identical to TRBD1. V was pared by 7 bases and J by 2 bases, with 6 bases of the junction left unmatched. CDR1 MDHEN and CDR2 SYDVKM come from the germline V gene. This CDR3 has 15 residues. This chain's CDR3 is CASNLRTGGNQPQHF. The CDR3 DNA follows: TGTGCCAGCAACCTAAGGACAGGGGGCAATCAGCCCCAGCATTTT.

The rearrangement joins TRBV6-5 to TRBJ1-5; D call uncertain. Germline assignment: CDR1 MNHEY and CDR2 SVGAGI. CDR3 length: 14 amino acids. V gave up 1 base and J gave up 4 bases, with 8 bases separating them. The CDR3 DNA follows: TGTGCCAGCAGTTACTTGAACAGAAATCAGCCCCAGCATTTT. Its translation: CASSYLNRNQPQHF.

This chain links TRBV10-3 with TRBJ1-3; TRBD1 matches at 7 bases. V lost 10 bases to trimming and J lost 0 bases; unmatched junction nucleotides: 6. The CDR3 length is 14 residues. CDR1 ENHRY and CDR2 SYGVKD come from the germline V gene. The chain's CDR3 is CASRQGRSGNTIYF. CDR3 DNA sequence: TGTGCCAGCCGACAGGGACGCTCTGGAAACACCATATATTTT.

The chain has TRBV9 and TRBJ1-6; 8 nucleotides align to TRBD1. Germline assignment: CDR1 SGDLS and CDR2 YYNGEE. With V trimmed by 3 bases and J by 6 bases, 5 bases remained unmatched. CDR3 length: 15 amino acids. The CDR3 sequence is CASSAWDRTNSPLHF. The DNA of the CDR3 is TGTGCCAGCAGCGCGTGGGACAGGACTAATTCACCCCTCCACTTT.

V and J are TRBV11-2 and TRBJ2-3; D is perhaps TRBD1 (6 bases). Looked up from germline, CDR1 is SGHAT and CDR2 is FQNNGV. The CDR3 spans 15 residues. V was trimmed by 5 bases and J by 3 bases, leaving 15 bases between them. CDR3 nucleotide sequence: TGTGCCAGCAGCCCCGCCGGGACAATTACAGATACGCAGTATTTT. Its protein product is CASSPAGTITDTQYF.

The rearrangement joins TRBV4-2 to TRBJ2-6, with 7 bases that match TRBD1. Germline trimming cut 0 bases from V and 0 bases from J; bases unmatched to any gene: 2. The CDR3 totals 17 residues. The V gene's germline CDR1 is LGHNA and CDR2 YNFKEQ. The CDR3 DNA sequence: TGTGCCAGCAGCCAAGATTGGGACAGCTCTGGGGCCAACGTCCTGACTTTC. Its protein is CASSQDWDSSGANVLTF.